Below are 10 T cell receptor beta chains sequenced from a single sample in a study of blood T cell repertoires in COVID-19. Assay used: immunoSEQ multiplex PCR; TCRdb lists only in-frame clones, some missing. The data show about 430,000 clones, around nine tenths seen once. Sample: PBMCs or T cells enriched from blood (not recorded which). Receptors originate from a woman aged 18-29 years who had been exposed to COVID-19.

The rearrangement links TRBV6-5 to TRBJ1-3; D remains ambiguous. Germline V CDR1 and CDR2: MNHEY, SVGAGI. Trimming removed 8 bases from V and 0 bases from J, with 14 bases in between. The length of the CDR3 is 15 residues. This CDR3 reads CASCEGPISGNTIYF. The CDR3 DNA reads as TGTGCCAGCTGCGAGGGCCCGATCTCTGGAAACACCATATATTTT.

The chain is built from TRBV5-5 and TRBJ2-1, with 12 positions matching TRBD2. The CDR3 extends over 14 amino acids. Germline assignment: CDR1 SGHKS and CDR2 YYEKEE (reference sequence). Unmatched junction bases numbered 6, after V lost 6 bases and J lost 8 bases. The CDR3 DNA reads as TGTGCCAGCAACAAGAGGACTAGCGGGGATGAGCAGTTCTTC. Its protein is CASNKRTSGDEQFF.

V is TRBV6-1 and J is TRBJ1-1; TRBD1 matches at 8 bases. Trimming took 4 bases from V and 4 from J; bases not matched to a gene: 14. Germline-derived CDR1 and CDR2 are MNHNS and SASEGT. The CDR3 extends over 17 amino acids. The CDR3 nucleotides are TGTGCCAGCAGTGGCGCCGGGACAGGTCGTTGGGGCACTGAAGCTTTCTTT. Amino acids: CASSGAGTGRWGTEAFF.

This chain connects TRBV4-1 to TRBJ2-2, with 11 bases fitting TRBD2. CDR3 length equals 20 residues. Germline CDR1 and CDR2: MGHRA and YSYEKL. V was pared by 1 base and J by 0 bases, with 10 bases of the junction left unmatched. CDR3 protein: CASSQGSSGGTRSNTGELFF. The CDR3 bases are TGCGCCAGCAGCCAAGGATCTAGCGGGGGGACGAGATCGAACACCGGGGAGCTGTTTTTT.

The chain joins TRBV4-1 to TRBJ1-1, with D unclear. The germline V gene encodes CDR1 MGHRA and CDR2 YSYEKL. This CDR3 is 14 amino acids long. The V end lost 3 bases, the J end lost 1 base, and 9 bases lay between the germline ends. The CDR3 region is CASSQVHGNTEAFF. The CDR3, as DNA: TGCGCCAGCAGCCAGGTCCACGGGAACACTGAAGCTTTCTTT.

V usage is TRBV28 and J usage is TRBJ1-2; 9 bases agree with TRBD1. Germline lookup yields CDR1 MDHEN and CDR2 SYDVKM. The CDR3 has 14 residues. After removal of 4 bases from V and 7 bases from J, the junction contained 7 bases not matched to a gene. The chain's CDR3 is CASSWGQGEFGYTF. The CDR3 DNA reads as TGTGCCAGCAGTTGGGGACAGGGAGAGTTTGGCTACACCTTC.

CDR3 coding DNA: TGCGCCAGCCGTGCGGGGGGTAAGACCTACGAGCAGTACTTC. This gives the protein CASRAGGKTYEQYF. The rearrangement uses TRBV23-1 and TRBJ2-7, with 8 bases lining up with TRBD2. TRBV23-1 is noted as an ORF with a role that remains uncertain. V was clipped by 8 bases and J by 2 bases; unmatched bases: 8. The CDR3 has 14 residues.

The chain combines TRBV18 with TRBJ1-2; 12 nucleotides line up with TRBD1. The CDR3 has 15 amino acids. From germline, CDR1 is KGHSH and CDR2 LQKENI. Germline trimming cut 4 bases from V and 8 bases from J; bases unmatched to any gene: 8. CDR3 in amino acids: CASSRTGTGGVGYTF. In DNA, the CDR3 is TGTGCCAGCTCACGTACCGGGACAGGGGGCGTCGGCTACACCTTC.

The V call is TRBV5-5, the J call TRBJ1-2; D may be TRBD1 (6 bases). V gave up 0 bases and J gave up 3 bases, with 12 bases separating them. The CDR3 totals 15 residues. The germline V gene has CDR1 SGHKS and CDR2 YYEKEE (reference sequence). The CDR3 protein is CASSLAPQGDYGYTF. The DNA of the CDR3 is TGTGCCAGCAGCTTGGCCCCACAGGGTGACTATGGCTACACCTTC.

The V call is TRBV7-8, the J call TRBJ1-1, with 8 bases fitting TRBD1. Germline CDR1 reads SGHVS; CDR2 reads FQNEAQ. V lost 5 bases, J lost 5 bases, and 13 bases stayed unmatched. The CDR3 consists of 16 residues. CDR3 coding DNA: TGTGCCAGCAGCGTCCCCGGGAAGGGACAGGAAACTGAAGCTTTCTTT. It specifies CASSVPGKGQETEAFF.